The rows below give T cell receptor beta chains drawn from one sample of a study of blood T cell repertoires in COVID-19. The data were produced by immunoSEQ multiplex PCR, yet TCRdb's version contains in-frame clones alone and is incomplete. The profile shows around 370,000 clones, 88% of them singletons. Sequences were obtained from PBMCs or T cells enriched from blood (not recorded which). The receptors derive from a woman aged 18-29 years who had recovered from COVID-19. CDR3s include the opening cysteine and the closing phenylalanine or tryptophan. Each record gives: J gene, clone size, D gene, V gene, CDR3 DNA, CDR3 protein. The D gene is left open where the match is weak. A clone size is listed for some rows: how often the clone was seen (once, few, many), or a class if it is expanded.

j_call: TRBJ2-3; clone_size: NA; d_call: TRBD2; v_call: TRBV6-5; cdr3_nt: TGTGCCAGCAGTCGGGGGAGGGTAGGCACAGATACGCAGTATTTT; cdr3_aa: CASSRGRVGTDTQYF
j_call: TRBJ1-2; clone_size: NA; d_call: NA; v_call: TRBV19; cdr3_nt: TGTGCCAGTAGTATCCGGGTAGACTATGGCTACACCTTC; cdr3_aa: CASSIRVDYGYTF
j_call: TRBJ2-3; clone_size: NA; d_call: TRBD2; v_call: TRBV19; cdr3_nt: TGTGCCAGTAGGCTCGGGACTAGCGTAACAGATACGCAGTATTTT; cdr3_aa: CASRLGTSVTDTQYF
j_call: TRBJ2-7; clone_size: NA; d_call: TRBD1; v_call: TRBV7-8; cdr3_nt: TGTGCCAGCATCGGATCGACAGGGGGCAACGAGCAGTACTTC; cdr3_aa: CASIGSTGGNEQYF
j_call: TRBJ2-1; clone_size: NA; d_call: TRBD2; v_call: TRBV5-1; cdr3_nt: TGCGCCAGCAGCCACCTCCCTAGCGGGGGTTACAATGAGCAGTTCTTC; cdr3_aa: CASSHLPSGGYNEQFF
j_call: TRBJ2-2; clone_size: NA; d_call: NA; v_call: TRBV24-1; cdr3_nt: TGTGCCACCAGCGGGGAGAGCACCGGGGAGCTGTTTTTT; cdr3_aa: CATSGESTGELFF
j_call: TRBJ2-1; clone_size: NA; d_call: NA; v_call: TRBV19; cdr3_nt: TGTGCCAGTCGGAGGGGACAGAGCTCCTACAATGAGCAGTTCTTC; cdr3_aa: CASRRGQSSYNEQFF
j_call: TRBJ1-1; clone_size: NA; d_call: TRBD1; v_call: TRBV11-3; cdr3_nt: TGTGCCAGCAGCTTAGCAGACAGGGGGCCGAACACTGAAGCTTTCTTT; cdr3_aa: CASSLADRGPNTEAFF
j_call: TRBJ1-5; clone_size: NA; d_call: NA; v_call: TRBV5-1; cdr3_nt: TGCGCCAGCAGCCCCGGGGAATGGCATTCAAGTAGGAGCAATCAGCCCCAGCATTTT; cdr3_aa: CASSPGEWHSSRSNQPQHF
j_call: TRBJ2-7; clone_size: NA; d_call: NA; v_call: TRBV28; cdr3_nt: TGTGCCAGCAGTTTATGGGGCGCGGGTTCCTACGAGCAGTACTTC; cdr3_aa: CASSLWGAGSYEQYF
j_call: TRBJ2-1; clone_size: NA; d_call: NA; v_call: TRBV12-3/TRBV12-4; cdr3_nt: TGTGCCAGCAGTTTATCTGGGACAGAGCAGTTCTTC; cdr3_aa: CASSLSGTEQFF
j_call: TRBJ1-1; clone_size: once; d_call: TRBD1; v_call: TRBV14; cdr3_nt: TGTGCCAGCAGCCTCAGAGGACAGGGGGCCACTGAAGCTTTCTTT; cdr3_aa: CASSLRGQGATEAFF
j_call: TRBJ1-2; clone_size: NA; d_call: TRBD1; v_call: TRBV18; cdr3_nt: TGTGCCAGCTCAATGGGGACAGGGGTCGTCGGAGGCTACACCTTC; cdr3_aa: CASSMGTGVVGGYTF
j_call: TRBJ2-3; clone_size: NA; d_call: TRBD2; v_call: TRBV7-2; cdr3_nt: TGTGCCAGCAGCATACTACAAGGACTAGCGGGGCCCGCAGATACGCAGTATTTT; cdr3_aa: CASSILQGLAGPADTQYF
j_call: TRBJ2-5; clone_size: NA; d_call: NA; v_call: TRBV5-1; cdr3_nt: TGCGCCAGCAGCGTAGCGGATCAAGAGACCCAGTACTTC; cdr3_aa: CASSVADQETQYF
j_call: TRBJ2-3; clone_size: NA; d_call: TRBD2; v_call: TRBV25-1; cdr3_nt: TGTGCCAGCAGTGTGGGTGGCGGGGGGGCCCGCACAGATACGCAGTATTTT; cdr3_aa: CASSVGGGGARTDTQYF
j_call: TRBJ1-2; clone_size: NA; d_call: TRBD1; v_call: TRBV27; cdr3_nt: TGTGCCAGCAGGTCAAAGACAGGGACTTTAAACTATGGCTACACCTTC; cdr3_aa: CASRSKTGTLNYGYTF
j_call: TRBJ1-5; clone_size: NA; d_call: NA; v_call: TRBV3-1/TRBV3-2; cdr3_nt: TGTGCCAGCAGCTCGGACAGATTCCAGCCCCAGCATTTT; cdr3_aa: CASSSDRFQPQHF
j_call: TRBJ1-3; clone_size: NA; d_call: NA; v_call: TRBV6-1; cdr3_nt: TGTGCCAGCAGTGAAGTCCCTCCCGGCTCTGGAAACACCATATATTTT; cdr3_aa: CASSEVPPGSGNTIYF
j_call: TRBJ1-5; clone_size: NA; d_call: NA; v_call: TRBV15; cdr3_nt: TGTGCCACCAGCAGAGAGGGGCCTCGATATCAGCCCCAGCATTTT; cdr3_aa: CATSREGPRYQPQHF
j_call: TRBJ1-6; clone_size: NA; d_call: NA; v_call: TRBV7-2; cdr3_nt: TGTGCCAGCAGCTTCCACAGAACCTATAATTCACCCCTCCACTTT; cdr3_aa: CASSFHRTYNSPLHF
j_call: TRBJ2-1; clone_size: once; d_call: NA; v_call: TRBV9; cdr3_nt: TGTGCCAGCAGCCCCCGGACTGGAAGCTCCTACAATGAGCAGTTCTTC; cdr3_aa: CASSPRTGSSYNEQFF
j_call: TRBJ2-1; clone_size: NA; d_call: TRBD1; v_call: TRBV2; cdr3_nt: TGTGCCCGCGGACAGGGAGGATCCTACAATGAGCAGTTCTTC; cdr3_aa: CARGQGGSYNEQFF
j_call: TRBJ1-6; clone_size: NA; d_call: TRBD1; v_call: TRBV3-1/TRBV3-2; cdr3_nt: TGTGCCAGCAGCCAAGTAGGGACAGGGTTACGGTCACCCCTCCACTTT; cdr3_aa: CASSQVGTGLRSPLHF
j_call: TRBJ1-6; clone_size: few; d_call: TRBD1; v_call: TRBV7-2; cdr3_nt: TGTGCCAGCAGCTTAGTCAAGACAGGGACCGGACCCCTCCACTTT; cdr3_aa: CASSLVKTGTGPLHF
j_call: TRBJ1-2; clone_size: few; d_call: TRBD1; v_call: TRBV29-1; cdr3_nt: TGCAGCGTTGTAGGACAGGGCAGATCAGCTAACTATGGCTACACCTTC; cdr3_aa: CSVVGQGRSANYGYTF
j_call: TRBJ2-7; clone_size: NA; d_call: TRBD1; v_call: TRBV25-1; cdr3_nt: TGTGCCAGCACCGGTACAGGGACAGGGACCTACGAGCAGTACTTC; cdr3_aa: CASTGTGTGTYEQYF
j_call: TRBJ2-7; clone_size: NA; d_call: NA; v_call: TRBV24-1; cdr3_nt: TGTGCCACCAGTGATGGAGGGGACCCCAGAGCGTACGAGCAGTACTTC; cdr3_aa: CATSDGGDPRAYEQYF
j_call: TRBJ1-5; clone_size: few; d_call: NA; v_call: TRBV3-1/TRBV3-2; cdr3_nt: TGTGCCAGCAGCCAAGGGGGCGATCAGCCCCAGCATTTT; cdr3_aa: CASSQGGDQPQHF
j_call: TRBJ2-7; clone_size: NA; d_call: NA; v_call: TRBV4-2; cdr3_nt: TGTGCCAGCAGCCAAGGGACTAACTCCTACGAGCAGTACTTC; cdr3_aa: CASSQGTNSYEQYF
j_call: TRBJ1-6; clone_size: NA; d_call: TRBD1; v_call: TRBV7-8; cdr3_nt: TGTGCCAGCAGCCTCGACAGGGGGAGTGGATGGTCACCCCTCCACTTT; cdr3_aa: CASSLDRGSGWSPLHF
j_call: TRBJ2-7; clone_size: NA; d_call: NA; v_call: TRBV28; cdr3_nt: TGTGCCAGCAGACCCCGGGACTGGGACTCCTACGAGCAGTACTTC; cdr3_aa: CASRPRDWDSYEQYF
j_call: TRBJ1-1; clone_size: NA; d_call: NA; v_call: TRBV7-2; cdr3_nt: TGTGCCAGCAGCTTAGGGACAGATCCCTATTACACTGAAGCTTTCTTT; cdr3_aa: CASSLGTDPYYTEAFF
j_call: TRBJ2-5; clone_size: NA; d_call: NA; v_call: TRBV14; cdr3_nt: TGTGCCAGCAGCCAAGTCCCTAGGGGTGCGGAGACCCAGTACTTC; cdr3_aa: CASSQVPRGAETQYF
j_call: TRBJ1-4; clone_size: NA; d_call: NA; v_call: TRBV19; cdr3_nt: TGTGCCAGTAGTACTCAGCCCCCGGGGGCAACTAATGAAAAACTGTTTTTT; cdr3_aa: CASSTQPPGATNEKLFF
j_call: TRBJ2-7; clone_size: NA; d_call: NA; v_call: TRBV29-1; cdr3_nt: TGCAGCGTGGAGCAGGGGTCCTCCTACGAGCAGTACTTC; cdr3_aa: CSVEQGSSYEQYF
j_call: TRBJ2-5; clone_size: NA; d_call: NA; v_call: TRBV21-1; cdr3_nt: TGTGCCAGCAAGGGGCAGGGGAAGGGAGAGACCCAGTACTTC; cdr3_aa: CASKGQGKGETQYF
j_call: TRBJ1-4; clone_size: NA; d_call: NA; v_call: TRBV25-1; cdr3_nt: TGTGCCAGCAGTGAGAACAGGGAAGGCGAAAAACTGTTTTTT; cdr3_aa: CASSENREGEKLFF
j_call: TRBJ2-1; clone_size: NA; d_call: NA; v_call: TRBV11-3; cdr3_nt: TGTGCCAGCAGCTTAGTAGCTGCAAGCTCCTACAATGAGCAGTTCTTC; cdr3_aa: CASSLVAASSYNEQFF
j_call: TRBJ1-1; clone_size: NA; d_call: NA; v_call: TRBV12-3/TRBV12-4; cdr3_nt: TGTGCCAGCAGTTTATATCGGACTGAAGCTTTCTTT; cdr3_aa: CASSLYRTEAFF
j_call: TRBJ2-7; clone_size: NA; d_call: TRBD2; v_call: TRBV10-3; cdr3_nt: TGTGCCATCACTCCCGGGGCTAGCGGGGGGGCCGGTTACGAGCAGTACTTC; cdr3_aa: CAITPGASGGAGYEQYF
j_call: TRBJ2-3; clone_size: NA; d_call: TRBD2; v_call: TRBV7-6; cdr3_nt: TGTGCCAGCAGCTTAGATAGAAGCGGGACTAGCGGGAGCACAGATACGCAGTATTTT; cdr3_aa: CASSLDRSGTSGSTDTQYF
j_call: TRBJ1-6; clone_size: NA; d_call: TRBD1; v_call: TRBV6-1; cdr3_nt: TGTGCCAGCAGTGTATCGCGGGACAGGGGTAATTCACCCCTCCACTTT; cdr3_aa: CASSVSRDRGNSPLHF
j_call: TRBJ1-2; clone_size: NA; d_call: TRBD1; v_call: TRBV10-2; cdr3_nt: TGCGCCAGCACATGGGACAGGGAAAAGTATGGCTACACCTTC; cdr3_aa: CASTWDREKYGYTF
j_call: TRBJ2-3; clone_size: once; d_call: NA; v_call: TRBV7-6; cdr3_nt: TGTGCCAGCAGCTTAGAACGGGGGTCAGATACGCAGTATTTT; cdr3_aa: CASSLERGSDTQYF
j_call: TRBJ1-2; clone_size: NA; d_call: NA; v_call: TRBV4-2; cdr3_nt: TGTGCCAGCAGCCAAGAGTTCGGTGGGCCCTATGGCTACACCTTC; cdr3_aa: CASSQEFGGPYGYTF
j_call: TRBJ1-6; clone_size: NA; d_call: TRBD1; v_call: TRBV19; cdr3_nt: TGTGCCAGTCGTGGGACAGGGTGGAAATCACCCCTCCACTTT; cdr3_aa: CASRGTGWKSPLHF
j_call: TRBJ1-3; clone_size: NA; d_call: TRBD1; v_call: TRBV3-1/TRBV3-2; cdr3_nt: TGTGCCAGCAGCCAAGGACAGGGGGGAAACACCATATATTTT; cdr3_aa: CASSQGQGGNTIYF
j_call: TRBJ2-3; clone_size: once; d_call: NA; v_call: TRBV5-1; cdr3_nt: TGCGCCAGCAGCGGTTTCTGGGGGGGCATGGGAGATACGCAGTATTTT; cdr3_aa: CASSGFWGGMGDTQYF
j_call: TRBJ2-7; clone_size: NA; d_call: TRBD2; v_call: TRBV10-1; cdr3_nt: TGCGCCAGCAGTGTTGGACTAGCGGGGGTCGAGCAGTACTTC; cdr3_aa: CASSVGLAGVEQYF